This TCR beta chain appears in the sequencing data of a study of sequential checkpoint blockade in melanoma. The overall study: Arm A got nivolumab then ipilimumab; arm B the reverse, 1:1. Around 90 pretreatment tumor DNA samples were TCRβ immunosequenced. Roughly 22 patients had tumor biopsies before treatment and at week 13.

Germline CDR1 is SGHRS and CDR2 is YFSETQ. Trimming took 1 base from V and 1 from J; bases not matched to a gene: 1. The CDR3 runs 15 residues. TCRdb's table, derived via immunoSEQ multiplex PCR, lists solely in-frame clones and lacks some. The data show about 1,100 clones, 28% seen once. Noted treatment: randomized to nivolumab then ipilimumab (arm A) or the reverse (arm B). This TCR was recovered from a human donor with melanoma. The chain combines TRBV5-1 with TRBJ2-2; the match to TRBD1 covers 7 bases. Source: tumor tissue (inferred from file names), taken from a patient given nivolumab and ipilimumab in sequence. CDR3 sequence (DNA): TGCGCCAGCAGCTTGCCAGGGGGGAACACCGGGGAGCTGTTTTTT. Translated, it gives CASSLPGGNTGELFF.